The source of this TCR beta chain is a study of CD8+ T cells in alopecia areata. Germline lookup yields CDR1 MGHRA and CDR2 YSYEKL. Trimming shortened V by 1 base and J by 5 bases, and 8 bases separated the two germline ends. The CDR3 runs to 13 residues. Sequencing relied on a cDNA template that was reverse transcribed from extracted RNA. Sequenced by immunoSEQ multiplex PCR; TCRdb stores in-frame clones only, minus some. The sample yields about 180,000 clones, 50% to 75% seen once. The clonotype originates from a human donor with alopecia areata. The sample was CD4+ T cells sorted from blood, taken at week 0. The chain carries TRBV4-1 and TRBJ1-2; the D gene is possibly TRBD1 (5 bases). CDR3 protein: CASSQGQSYGYTF. The CDR3, as DNA: TGCGCCAGCAGCCAAGGACAGTCGTATGGCTACACCTTC.